The clone carrying this T cell receptor beta chain was counted at least ten times. Its antigen remains unidentified. The record originates from a study of CD8 T cells in ankylosing spondylitis. MiXCR, applied by TCRdb to the 5' RACE reads, yields one record per CDR3 protein. The table shows a few hundred thousand distinct CDR3 sequences, with roughly 10% occurring only once. Study-wide points: Reportedly, significant enrichment of disease-linked clones occurred in matched ankylosing spondylitis synovial fluid.

V dropped 4 bases and J dropped 3 bases, with 21 bases sitting between them. Germline CDR1 SEHNR, CDR2 FQNEAQ (reference sequence). The CDR3 has 17 residues. Input material: blood, either unsorted or a sorted T cell fraction (not recorded which). This clonotype was sampled from a female donor with ankylosing spondylitis or in good health (not recorded which). The chain combines TRBV7-9 with TRBJ1-1; no clear D gene. CDR3 residues: CASSSPRVHRSDTEAFF. Here the CDR3 DNA reads TGTGCCAGCAGCTCCCCCCGGGTTCACCGATCGGACACTGAAGCTTTCTTT.